This record looks at one T cell receptor (beta chain) sequence and its context. Its cognate antigen is unknown. The data originate from a study of T cell responses to AZD1222 COVID-19 vaccine. Broader study findings: No repertoire was sampled before or during the peak T cell response, only after it. Regions left unmutated in variants are reportedly the target of nearly half of spike-specific TCRs. Only 6 or 7 people who got AZD1222 tested seropositive at baseline. Donors were mostly white British, more females; clonal diversity possibly underestimated.

CDR1 is SEHNR, CDR2 FQNEAQ, per germline (reference sequence). V was clipped by 4 bases and J by 3 bases, with 10 bases between them. CDR3 length equals 14 residues. Only in-frame clones appear in the TCRdb table, and some are missing; sequencing was by immunoSEQ multiplex PCR. The table records 80,000 to 90,000 clones, approximately 87% of them present only once. The sequences come from peripheral blood, collected on day 0 of MenACWY control vaccination. This sequence originates from an adult in good health. The V and J genes are TRBV7-9 and TRBJ1-5; D is perhaps TRBD1 (5 bases). The chain's CDR3 is CASSWDGNNQPQHF. As DNA, the CDR3 is TGTGCCAGCAGCTGGGACGGGAACAATCAGCCCCAGCATTTT.